This TCR beta chain was captured in a study of T cells in localized non-small cell lung cancer. Sequenced by immunoSEQ multiplex PCR; TCRdb stores in-frame clones only, minus some. The table has roughly 86,000 clones, almost 85% seen once. With regard to this clone: Its specificity is not known.

The germline gives CDR1 SGHAT, CDR2 FQDESV (reference sequence). The CDR3 sequence is 16 residues long. V lost 0 bases and J 1 base, leaving 11 bases between the germline ends. Findings and limits, study-wide: Median about 58 top-100 tumor clones were shared with paired adjacent lung. Longer overall survival associated with higher blood T cell density; shorter survival with higher adjacent-lung clonality. Heterogeneity cannot be ruled out, as sequencing used one tumor region only. In uninvolved adjacent lung, T cell clonality reached its highest value, exceeding tumor.

V usage is TRBV11-1 and J usage is TRBJ2-3; no firm D call. The sequence was obtained from a man between 40 and 70 years old with stage I lung adenocarcinoma. The sequenced sample was peripheral blood, obtained before any cancer treatment. The CDR3 spells CASSLARGSGTDTQYF. Written as DNA, the CDR3 is TGTGCCAGCAGCTTAGCGCGAGGATCAGGCACAGATACGCAGTATTTT.